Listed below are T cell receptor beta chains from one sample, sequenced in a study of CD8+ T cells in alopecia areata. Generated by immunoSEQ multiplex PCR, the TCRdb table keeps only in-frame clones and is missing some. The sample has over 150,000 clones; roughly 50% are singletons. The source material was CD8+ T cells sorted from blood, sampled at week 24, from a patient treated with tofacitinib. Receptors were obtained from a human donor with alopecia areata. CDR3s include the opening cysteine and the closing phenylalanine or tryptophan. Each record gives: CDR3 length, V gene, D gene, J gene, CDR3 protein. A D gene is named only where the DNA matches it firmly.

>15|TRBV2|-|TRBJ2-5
CASRPRVRFQETQYF
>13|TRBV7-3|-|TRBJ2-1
CASSFGGWDEQFF
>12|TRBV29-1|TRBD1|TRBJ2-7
CSVPGQGYEQYF
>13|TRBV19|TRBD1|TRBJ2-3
CASRQGVSDTQYF
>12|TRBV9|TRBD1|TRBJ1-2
CASRGTAYGYTF
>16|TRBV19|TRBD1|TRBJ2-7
CASSSGPGQGAYEQYF
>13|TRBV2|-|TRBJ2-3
CASAALGTDTQYF
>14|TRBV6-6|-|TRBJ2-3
CASSVGGPTDTQYF
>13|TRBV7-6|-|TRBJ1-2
CASSSPGNYGYTF
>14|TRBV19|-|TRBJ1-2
CASSNPRPGSGYTF
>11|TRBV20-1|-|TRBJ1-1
CSAREGSAAFF
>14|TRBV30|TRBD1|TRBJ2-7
CAWSGQGARYEQYF
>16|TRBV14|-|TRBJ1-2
CASSQTGNFGSYGYTF
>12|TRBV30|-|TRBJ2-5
CAWSGVSETQYF
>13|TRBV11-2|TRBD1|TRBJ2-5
CASSSTGEETQYF
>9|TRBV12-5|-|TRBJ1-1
CASGAEAFF
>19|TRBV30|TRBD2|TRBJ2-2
CACNPAAGLAGPWAGELFF
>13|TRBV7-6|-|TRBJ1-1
CASSLMVNTEAFF
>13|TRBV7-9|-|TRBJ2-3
CASSLGALDTQYF
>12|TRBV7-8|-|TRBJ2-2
CASSPRYGELFF
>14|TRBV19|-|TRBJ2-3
CASSSALGTDTQYF
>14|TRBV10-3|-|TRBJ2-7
CAISIGTPSYEQYF
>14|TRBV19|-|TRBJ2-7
CASSMAGNSYEQYF
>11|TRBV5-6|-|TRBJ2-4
CASSFAGDQYF
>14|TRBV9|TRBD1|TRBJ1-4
CASRGTGGDEKLFF
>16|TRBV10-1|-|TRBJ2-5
CASRPPSFNMGETQYF
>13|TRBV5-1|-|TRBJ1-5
CASSPGGDQPQHF
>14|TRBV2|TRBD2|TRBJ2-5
CASSGLAFQETQYF
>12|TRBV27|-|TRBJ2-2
CASSMDTGELFF
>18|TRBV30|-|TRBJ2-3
CAWSGRSGEPGRTDTQYF
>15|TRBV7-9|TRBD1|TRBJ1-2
CASTSPGQVIYGYTF
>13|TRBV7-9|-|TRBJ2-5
CASSLVRGKTQYF
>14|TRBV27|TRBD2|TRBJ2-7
CASSPGRGANEQYF
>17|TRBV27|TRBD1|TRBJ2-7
CASTLRRPGQGFYEQYF
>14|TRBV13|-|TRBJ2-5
CASSSQSNSAAQYF
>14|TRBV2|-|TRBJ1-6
CASSDHRVDSPLHF
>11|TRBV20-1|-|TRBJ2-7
CSARGSHEQYF
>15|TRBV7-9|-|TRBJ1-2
CASSLVLSARDGYTF